Below, 30 T cell receptor beta chains from the same sample are listed, as sequenced in a study of cytomegalovirus exposure and HLA in healthy donors. Researchers ran the PCR with 60 Vbeta and 13 Jbeta primers. The protocol was immunoSEQ multiplex PCR, while the TCRdb copy is restricted to in-frame clones and leaves out a portion. The sample shows over 65,000 clones, about 77% of them seen only once. The specimen was PBMCs. The receptors shown here come from a man between 35 and 55 years old in good health and CMV-seronegative.

The chain recombines TRBV19 with TRBJ2-1; D not resolved. V lost 6 bases and J 2 bases, leaving 20 bases between the germline ends. Germline-derived CDR1 and CDR2 are LNHDA and SQIVND (reference sequence). This CDR3 is built from 17 residues. CDR3: CASSLHPVSEPYNEQFF. As DNA, the CDR3 is TGTGCCAGTAGCCTTCATCCGGTATCCGAACCCTACAATGAGCAGTTCTTC.

This chain joins TRBV7-9 and TRBJ2-7; TRBD1 might be the D (6 bases). Germline CDR1 and CDR2: SEHNR and FQNEAQ (reference sequence). This CDR3 is 14 amino acids long. Deletions cut 0 bases from V and 4 bases from J, with 10 bases between. As DNA, the CDR3 is TGTGCCAGCAGCTTAGCGGTAAGGGGGTACGAGCAGTACTTC. Its translation: CASSLAVRGYEQYF.

Only one count was recorded for this clone. V is TRBV11-2 and J is TRBJ2-3; 8 bases are a match to TRBD2. Losses at the gene ends were 4 bases for V and 3 bases for J; bases not matched to a gene: 3. From germline, CDR1 is SGHAT and CDR2 FQNNGV. The CDR3 runs to 14 residues. The CDR3 DNA sequence: TGTGCCAGCAGCTCAGCGGGAGCTACAGATACGCAGTATTTT. This sequence encodes CASSSAGATDTQYF.

V is TRBV25-1 and J is TRBJ2-7, with no clear D. Germline V gene sequence: CDR1 MGHDK, CDR2 SYGVNS. With 6 bases removed from V and 5 bases from J, the gap between germline ends came to 8 bases. The CDR3 length is 11 residues. CDR3 in amino acids: CASSPVHEQYF. The CDR3 nucleotides read TGTGCCAGCAGCCCCGTCCACGAGCAGTACTTC.

The chain couples TRBV7-9 to TRBJ2-4; 8 nucleotides line up with TRBD2. The CDR3 spans 15 residues. J gave up 8 bases and V 0 bases, and 6 bases lay outside the gene matches. The V gene's germline CDR1 is SEHNR and CDR2 FQNEAQ (reference sequence). CDR3 protein: CASSLARAGEYIQYF. The CDR3 DNA reads TGTGCCAGCAGCTTAGCGAGAGCGGGAGAATACATTCAGTACTTC.

This sequence joins TRBV5-5 and TRBJ2-5, with D unclear. This CDR3 is 13 amino acids long. Germline values: CDR1 SGHKS, CDR2 YYEKEE (reference sequence). V was cut by 4 bases and J by 1 base, with 8 bases left in between. CDR3 residues: CASSPLTQETQYF. DNA of the CDR3: TGTGCCAGCAGCCCCCTAACCCAAGAGACCCAGTACTTC.

The chain carries TRBV2 and TRBJ1-4; tentative D call: TRBD1 (6 bases). The CDR3 covers 16 residues. Trimming cost V 0 bases and J 5 bases, with 13 bases left between them. Germline V gene data show CDR1 as SNHLY and CDR2 as FYNNEI. The CDR3 loop reads CASSEAQQGRNEKLFF. Written as DNA, the CDR3 is TGTGCCAGCAGTGAAGCGCAACAGGGACGGAATGAAAAACTGTTTTTT.

The chain is built from TRBV19 and TRBJ1-2; the D gene is possibly TRBD1 (6 bases). Germline V gene sequence: CDR1 LNHDA, CDR2 SQIVND (reference sequence). V dropped 4 bases and J dropped 7 bases, with 13 bases sitting between them. The CDR3 length is 13 residues. The CDR3 DNA reads TGTGCCAGTAGTAACAGGACAGCGTCTGGCTACACCTTC. Translation gives CASSNRTASGYTF.

The chain links TRBV5-6 to TRBJ1-6; D is uncertain. This CDR3 spans 18 amino acids. Germline V gives CDR1 SGHDT, CDR2 YYEEEE. The V gene lost 4 bases and the J gene lost 0 bases, with 17 bases spanning the gap. The CDR3 nucleotides read TGTGCCAGCAGCCGCCGGGAGACCTTTAGCTCCTATAATTCACCCCTCCACTTT. Translating gives CASSRRETFSSYNSPLHF.

The rearrangement links TRBV18 to TRBJ2-7, with 7 bases that match TRBD1. Germline CDR1 KGHSH, CDR2 LQKENI. The J segment lost 5 bases and the V segment lost 6 bases, leaving 19 bases of the junction unmatched. CDR3 length: 17 residues. Written as DNA, the CDR3 is TGTGCCAGCTCGTCGACAGGGTATGGGCTCGGGGCCCACGAGCAGTACTTC. It codes for CASSSTGYGLGAHEQYF.

This rearrangement joins TRBV29-1 to TRBJ2-1, with TRBD1 identical over 11 bases. The CDR3 has 15 residues. Germline CDR1 and CDR2: SQVTM and ANQGSEA. The junction had 9 bases not matched to a gene; V was cut back by 3 bases and J by 8 bases. In nucleotides, the CDR3 is TGCAGCGTTGAGCCCTCGCCGGGACAGGGGGATGAGCAGTTCTTC. This sequence encodes CSVEPSPGQGDEQFF.

V and J are TRBV4-1 and TRBJ1-5, with a weak D call TRBD1 (6 bases). The V gene lost 6 bases and the J gene lost 4 bases, with 19 bases spanning the gap. Germline CDR1 MGHRA, CDR2 YSYEKL. The CDR3 runs to 16 residues. As DNA, the CDR3 is TGCGCCAGCAGTCCCCTATGGGGGACAAGAAATCAGCCCCAGCATTTT. Amino acids: CASSPLWGTRNQPQHF.

The chain couples TRBV9 to TRBJ2-5; D may be TRBD2 (6 bases). V was cut by 0 bases and J by 2 bases, with 11 bases left in between. The CDR3 length is 15 residues. CDR1 is SGDLS and CDR2 is YYNGEE in the germline V gene. DNA for the CDR3: TGTGCCAGCAGCGTAGAGGAGCGGGTTCAAGAGACCCAGTACTTC. It specifies CASSVEERVQETQYF.

This clone was found many times. V gene TRBV10-3 combines with J gene TRBJ2-1; TRBD2 matches 9 bases. Trimming removed 0 bases from V and 3 bases from J; junction bases left unmatched: 6. This CDR3 is built from 17 residues. The germline gives CDR1 ENHRY, CDR2 SYGVKD. The CDR3 nucleotides read TGTGCCATCAGTGAGTCGATGGCTAGCGGGGACTACAATGAGCAGTTCTTC. This gives the protein CAISESMASGDYNEQFF.

The genes are TRBV28 and TRBJ1-2; D gene unclear. This CDR3 contains 13 residues. Germline V lookup: CDR1 MDHEN, CDR2 SYDVKM. With 3 bases removed from V and 0 bases from J, the gap between germline ends came to 5 bases. The CDR3 is CASSFPANYGYTF. CDR3 bases: TGTGCCAGCAGTTTTCCAGCTAACTATGGCTACACCTTC.

In its sample, this clone was seen a few times. The V and J genes are TRBV5-8 and TRBJ2-1; 12 nucleotides align to TRBD2. Germline CDR1 SGHTS, CDR2 YDEGEE. J was trimmed by 4 bases and V by 4 bases; bases with no gene match: 9. This CDR3 is built from 17 residues. CDR3 protein: CASSGWWTSGEYNEQFF. CDR3 bases: TGTGCCAGCAGCGGGTGGTGGACTAGCGGGGAATACAATGAGCAGTTCTTC.

V and J are TRBV28 and TRBJ1-2; D gene ambiguous. In germline, CDR1 is MDHEN, CDR2 SYDVKM. Trimming left V 3 bases short and J 6 bases short, with 11 bases between. This CDR3 region has 13 residues. The CDR3 reads CASSLTEGHGYTF. In DNA form, the CDR3 reads TGTGCCAGCAGTTTGACGGAGGGTCATGGCTACACCTTC.

The rearrangement joins TRBV11-2 to TRBJ2-1, with TRBD2 matching over 11 bases. With V trimmed by 3 bases and J by 6 bases, 10 bases remained unmatched. Per the germline V gene, CDR1 is SGHAT and CDR2 is FQNNGV. The CDR3 runs 17 residues. In DNA, the CDR3 is TGTGCCAGCAGCTTCCTAGCGGGAGGACCAGCTGGCAATGAGCAGTTCTTC. It encodes CASSFLAGGPAGNEQFF.

The V call is TRBV4-1, the J call TRBJ2-3, with a weak D call TRBD1 (5 bases). This CDR3 spans 15 amino acids. V gave up 1 base and J gave up 5 bases, with 13 bases separating them. From germline, CDR1 is MGHRA and CDR2 YSYEKL. The CDR3 loop reads CASSQVLVGVDTQYF. As DNA, the CDR3 is TGCGCCAGCAGCCAAGTCTTGGTAGGGGTAGATACGCAGTATTTT.

The chain recombines TRBV15 with TRBJ1-3; possible D gene TRBD1, 5 bases. Trimming took 1 base from V and 0 from J, leaving 10 bases between them. Germline-derived CDR1 and CDR2 are LNHNV and YYDKDF (reference sequence). This CDR3 has 16 residues. Here the CDR3 reads CATSRGGEISGNTIYF. The CDR3 DNA reads TGTGCCACCAGCAGAGGGGGGGAGATCTCTGGAAACACCATATATTTT.

V is TRBV5-1 and J is TRBJ2-1; weak D call: TRBD1 (6 bases). The germline V gene encodes CDR1 SGHRS and CDR2 YFSETQ. This CDR3 has 14 residues. Trimming stripped 5 bases from V and 1 base from J, with 10 bases between. The CDR3 reads CASRGAGSYNEQFF. CDR3 in DNA: TGCGCCAGCAGGGGGGCAGGGTCCTACAATGAGCAGTTCTTC.

This chain joins TRBV5-5 and TRBJ1-5; 8 positions match TRBD1. The J segment lost 6 bases and the V segment lost 0 bases, leaving 8 bases of the junction unmatched. Germline V lookup: CDR1 SGHKS, CDR2 YYEKEE (reference sequence). This CDR3 has 16 residues. CDR3: CASSLVPGGAGQPQHF. The CDR3 bases are TGTGCCAGCAGCTTGGTACCAGGGGGCGCGGGTCAGCCCCAGCATTTT.

The chain couples TRBV2 to TRBJ1-6, with unresolved D. Trimming took off 4 bases at V and 0 bases at J, with 10 bases between the two ends. The germline V gene encodes CDR1 SNHLY and CDR2 FYNNEI. The CDR3 loop spans 16 amino acids. The CDR3 here is CASSGAGTSYNSPLHF. In DNA form, the CDR3 reads TGTGCCAGCAGTGGGGCCGGCACCTCCTATAATTCACCCCTCCACTTT.

This chain uses TRBV15 with TRBJ1-2; D possibly corresponds to TRBD1 (6 bases). Germline-derived CDR1 and CDR2 are LNHNV and YYDKDF (reference sequence). Deletions cut 4 bases from V and 7 bases from J, with 16 bases between. The CDR3 covers 14 residues. This CDR3 is CATSTRATGFGYTF. The CDR3 nucleotides are TGTGCCACCAGCACCAGGGCGACAGGTTTTGGCTACACCTTC.

The rearrangement uses TRBV9 and TRBJ1-2; maybe TRBD1 (5 bases). The germline gives CDR1 SGDLS, CDR2 YYNGEE. Trimming shortened V by 4 bases and J by 4 bases, and 26 bases separated the two germline ends. The CDR3 has 18 residues. CDR3 amino acids: CASSLTSVEGRVSYGYTF. The CDR3 DNA reads TGTGCCAGCAGCCTTACCTCGGTGGAGGGACGAGTGAGCTATGGCTACACCTTC.

This chain uses TRBV5-6 with TRBJ2-7; TRBD2 might be the D (6 bases). Trimming removed 1 base from V and 0 bases from J, with 8 bases in between. Per germline, CDR1 SGHDT and CDR2 YYEEEE. The CDR3 sequence is 14 residues long. The CDR3 DNA follows: TGTGCCAGCAGCTTGCCCGGGAGCTCCTACGAGCAGTACTTC. It codes for CASSLPGSSYEQYF. Complete variable domain (other parts from reference TRBV5-6 and TRBJ2-7): DAGVTQSPTHLIKTRGQQVTLRCSPKSGHDTVSWYQQALGQGPQFIFQYYEEEERQRGNFPDRFSGHQFPNYSSELNVNALLLGDSALYLCASSLPGSSYEQYFGPGTRLTVT.

This rearrangement joins TRBV19 to TRBJ2-7, with a possible D match to TRBD2 (6 bases). V was shortened by 5 bases and J by 7 bases, with 21 bases between the two germline ends. This CDR3 is 15 amino acids long. Per the germline V gene, CDR1 is LNHDA and CDR2 is SQIVND (reference sequence). In DNA, the CDR3 is TGTGCCAGTAGTCCGCGGTCTCAGCGGGTTGGGGAGCAGTACTTC. It yields the protein CASSPRSQRVGEQYF.

The V call is TRBV5-1, the J call TRBJ2-1; 7 nucleotides agree with TRBD2. With V trimmed by 4 bases and J by 9 bases, 10 bases remained unmatched. Germline assignment: CDR1 SGHRS and CDR2 YFSETQ. The CDR3 extends over 14 amino acids. In DNA, the CDR3 is TGCGCCAGCAGCGGCCTGGCGGGAGTTGCTGAGCAGTTCTTC. Translated, it gives CASSGLAGVAEQFF.

Concerning this clone itself: One end of the junction fails to match germline, which may point to a read error. The chain joins TRBV7-7 to TRBJ2-1; D is unresolved. The CDR3 is made up of 13 amino acids. Looked up from germline, CDR1 is SSHAT and CDR2 is FNYEAQ (reference sequence). CDR3 region: CASSLAKSNEQFF. For the CDR3, the DNA is TGTGCCAGCAGCTTAGCGAAGTCGAATGAGCAATTCTTC.

The V gene is TRBV12-5, the J gene TRBJ2-4, with 9 bases matching TRBD1. Looked up from germline, CDR1 is LGHNT and CDR2 is FRNRAP. With 2 bases clipped from V and 8 bases from J, the junction kept 1 base outside the gene matches. This CDR3 region has 13 residues. CDR3 loop: CASGLTGGHIQYF. The CDR3 bases are TGTGCTAGTGGTTTGACAGGGGGCCACATTCAGTACTTC.